Shown below are 22 T cell receptor beta chains from a single sample sequenced in a study of CD8+ T cells in alopecia areata. Indicated treatment: oral pan-JAK inhibitor, 5-10 mg twice daily. The sequencing template was cDNA reverse transcribed from extracted RNA. Libraries were prepared by immunoSEQ multiplex PCR; TCRdb keeps only in-frame clonotypes and omits some of them. The sample includes 90,000 to 150,000 clones, 53% of them seen just once. The specimen was CD4+ T cells sorted from blood, collected at week 4, from a patient treated with tofacitinib. All receptors derive from a human donor with alopecia areata.

The CDR3 bases are TGTGCCACCAGCAGACCGGGGTCGGGCATTCAGTACTTC. It yields the protein CATSRPGSGIQYF. The chain joins TRBV15 to TRBJ2-4, with TRBD2 as a possible D gene (5 bases). The CDR3 runs to 13 residues. V dropped 2 bases and J dropped 9 bases, with 11 bases sitting between them. CDR1 and CDR2 from the germline V gene are LNHNV and YYDKDF (reference sequence). Combining the CDR3 with reference TRBV15 and TRBJ2-4 gives the whole variable domain DAMVIQNPRYQVTQFGKPVTLSCSQTLNHNVMYWYQQKSSQAPKLLFHYYDKDFNNEADTPDNFQSRRPNTSFCFLDIRSPGLGDTAMYLCATSRPGSGIQYFGAGTRLSVL.

The CDR3 protein is CASKGASNQPQHF. The CDR3 DNA reads TGTGCCAGTAAGGGGGCTAGCAATCAGCCCCAGCATTTT. The rearrangement links TRBV19 to TRBJ1-5; 7 bases agree with TRBD1. With V trimmed by 7 bases and J by 0 bases, 0 bases remained unmatched. The CDR3 spans 13 residues. Germline V CDR1 and CDR2: LNHDA, SQIVND (reference sequence).

The sample holds a few counts of this clone. The V and J genes are TRBV29-1 and TRBJ1-2; 9 bases are a match to TRBD1. With 4 bases clipped from V and 5 bases from J, the junction kept 8 bases outside the gene matches. Germline assignment: CDR1 SQVTM and CDR2 ANQGSEA. CDR3 size: 14 residues. CDR3 sequence reads: CSVAQLTGGYGYTF. Written as DNA, the CDR3 is TGCAGCGTTGCCCAACTGACAGGGGGTTATGGCTACACCTTC.

The CDR3 DNA reads TGTGCCAGCAGCGTTGGGGATGCCAAAAACATTCAGTACTTC. Translating gives CASSVGDAKNIQYF. V gene TRBV9 combines with J gene TRBJ2-4; D unclear. Germline loops: CDR1 SGDLS, CDR2 YYNGEE. Trimming took 2 bases from V and 1 from J, leaving 7 bases between them. This CDR3 has 14 amino acids.

The rearrangement joins TRBV30 to TRBJ2-1; unclear D gene. The CDR3 loop spans 17 amino acids. Per germline, CDR1 GTSNPN and CDR2 SVGIG (reference sequence). V was trimmed by 0 bases and J by 1 base, leaving 16 bases between them. CDR3 in amino acids: CAWSVRSVGYSYNEQFF. The CDR3 nucleotides are TGTGCCTGGAGTGTAAGGTCGGTTGGCTATTCCTACAATGAGCAGTTCTTC.

The genes are TRBV19 and TRBJ2-5, with 7 nucleotides matching TRBD2. This CDR3 has 15 amino acids. The trim removed 8 bases at V and 2 bases at J, leaving 11 bases unmatched. Germline CDR1 reads LNHDA; CDR2 reads SQIVND (reference sequence). Here the CDR3 reads CASVPRASGQETQYF. The DNA of the CDR3 is TGTGCCAGTGTCCCCCGGGCTAGCGGACAAGAGACCCAGTACTTC.

The chain uses TRBV2 and TRBJ1-2; D is unresolved. Germline V lookup: CDR1 SNHLY, CDR2 FYNNEI. The CDR3 spans 12 residues. V dropped 10 bases and J dropped 2 bases, with 11 bases sitting between them. DNA for the CDR3: TGTGCCACCTCGACACAGAACTATGGCTACACCTTC. It encodes CATSTQNYGYTF.

The DNA for the CDR3 is TGTGCCAGCAGTTATGGACAGGGGGCATATAATTCACCCCTCCACTTT. Amino acids: CASSYGQGAYNSPLHF. The genes are TRBV2 and TRBJ1-6, with 11 bases that match TRBD1. The CDR3 has 16 residues. The germline gives CDR1 SNHLY, CDR2 FYNNEI. V gave up 5 bases and J gave up 4 bases; unmatched junction bases: 4. The whole variable domain, remainder taken from reference TRBV2 and TRBJ1-6, is EPEVTQTPSHQVTQMGQEVILRCVPISNHLYFYWYRQILGQKVEFLVSFYNNEISEKSEIFDDQFSVERPDGSNFTLKIRSTKLEDSAMYFCASSYGQGAYNSPLHFGNGTRLTVT.

This chain uses TRBV4-1 with TRBJ2-3; maybe TRBD2 (6 bases). With 1 base removed from V and 11 bases from J, the gap between germline ends came to 10 bases. CDR3 length equals 12 residues. CDR1 is MGHRA, CDR2 YSYEKL, per germline. DNA for the CDR3: TGCGCCAGCAGCCAAGTTACTAGCAAGCAGTATTTT. Translation: CASSQVTSKQYF.

V gene TRBV6-6 combines with J gene TRBJ1-1; possibly TRBD1 for D (5 bases). Trimming cost V 4 bases and J 1 base, with 10 bases left between them. The V gene's germline CDR1 is MNHNY and CDR2 SVGAGI (reference sequence). This CDR3 region has 14 residues. The CDR3 loop is CASSFPGGNTEAFF. CDR3 in DNA: TGTGCCAGCAGTTTCCCGGGGGGGAACACTGAAGCTTTCTTT.

This chain links TRBV6-1 with TRBJ2-1; D remains ambiguous. The CDR3 is 16 residues long. V lost 1 base and J 5 bases, leaving 15 bases between the germline ends. Per the germline V gene, CDR1 is MNHNS and CDR2 is SASEGT. The CDR3 sequence: CASSEDRRYINNEQFF. The CDR3 DNA is TGTGCCAGCAGTGAAGATAGACGGTACATCAACAATGAGCAGTTCTTC.

V gene TRBV27 combines with J gene TRBJ1-1; D is possibly TRBD1 (5 bases). Trimming took off 2 bases at V and 3 bases at J, with 10 bases between the two ends. The CDR3 consists of 14 residues. Per germline, CDR1 MNHEY and CDR2 SMNVEV (reference sequence). CDR3 in DNA: TGTGCCAGCAGTTTAGCAGGGAGTTACACTGAAGCTTTCTTT. This sequence encodes CASSLAGSYTEAFF.

The chain links TRBV30 to TRBJ2-7, with 10 nucleotides matching TRBD2. The junction had 1 base not matched to a gene; V was cut back by 0 bases and J by 5 bases. The CDR3 runs to 13 residues. Germline lookup yields CDR1 GTSNPN and CDR2 SVGIG (reference sequence). The CDR3 is CAWSVAGGNEQYF. In DNA, the CDR3 is TGTGCCTGGAGTGTAGCGGGGGGGAACGAGCAGTACTTC.

This clone was seen a handful of times. The gene calls are TRBV10-3 and TRBJ1-1; D possibly corresponds to TRBD1 (5 bases). The CDR3 has 12 amino acids. Trimming stripped 8 bases from V and 1 base from J, with 8 bases between. The germline CDR1 and CDR2 sequences are ENHRY and SYGVKD. This chain's CDR3 is CAIGQSNTEAFF. CDR3 nucleotides: TGTGCCATCGGACAATCGAACACTGAAGCTTTCTTT.

The V gene is TRBV2, the J gene TRBJ2-5; 7 nucleotides match TRBD1. The J segment lost 4 bases and the V segment lost 9 bases, leaving 8 bases of the junction unmatched. The CDR3 contains 13 residues. Germline V CDR1 and CDR2: SNHLY, FYNNEI. CDR3 amino acids: CASSGQSAETQYF. Written as DNA, the CDR3 is TGTGCCAGTTCGGGACAGAGTGCAGAGACCCAGTACTTC.

V usage is TRBV11-2 and J usage is TRBJ1-1; D remains unclear. V dropped 1 base and J dropped 6 bases, with 15 bases sitting between them. The germline V gene encodes CDR1 SGHAT and CDR2 FQNNGV. The CDR3 runs to 15 residues. The CDR3 DNA follows: TGTGCCAGCAGCTTAGTGGGCAGACGGAGACCTGAAGCTTTCTTT. Translating it yields CASSLVGRRRPEAFF.

Notes on this clone: This sample also contains other DNA sequences that code for the same CDR3. This chain connects TRBV29-1 to TRBJ2-7; 11 positions match TRBD1. CDR1 and CDR2 from the germline V gene are SQVTM and ANQGSEA. V shed 6 bases and J 2 bases; nucleotides not matched to a gene: 6. The CDR3 loop spans 14 amino acids. In nucleotides, the CDR3 is TGCAGCGTAGTGGGGACAGGGGGTACCTACGAGCAGTACTTC. This codes for CSVVGTGGTYEQYF.

This clone has only a few counts. The V and J genes are TRBV7-9 and TRBJ2-7, with 8 bases identical to TRBD2. The germline CDR1 and CDR2 sequences are SEHNR and FQNEAQ (reference sequence). V was clipped by 4 bases and J by 2 bases; unmatched bases: 7. CDR3 length: 15 residues. For the CDR3, the DNA is TGTGCCAGCAGCTCCCCCCTAGCGGGCGCCTACGAGCAGTACTTC. This codes for CASSSPLAGAYEQYF.

This clone turned up a few times. The gene calls are TRBV6-4 and TRBJ2-1, with D possibly being TRBD1 (6 bases). CDR1 is MRHNA, CDR2 SNTAGT, per germline. The CDR3 runs to 13 residues. Trimming took 6 bases from V and 6 from J, leaving 12 bases between them. The CDR3 reads CASSEQGGNEQFF. DNA for the CDR3: TGTGCCAGCAGCGAACAGGGTGGCAATGAGCAGTTCTTC.

The chain is built from TRBV5-4 and TRBJ1-1, with unresolved D. V was shortened by 0 bases and J by 1 base, with 7 bases between the two germline ends. CDR1 and CDR2 from the germline V gene are SGHNT and YYREEE (reference sequence). This CDR3 region has 14 residues. For the CDR3, the DNA is TGTGCCAGCAGCTTGGGGTTAAAGAACACTGAAGCTTTCTTT. It is translated as CASSLGLKNTEAFF.

Concerning this clone itself: Its ends do not fully match the called genes, so a read error is possible. Distinct nucleotide sequences in the sample also encode this CDR3. The chain uses TRBV18 and TRBJ1-1; D is uncertain. Germline CDR1 and CDR2: KGHSH and LQKENI. The CDR3 loop spans 14 amino acids. Here the CDR3 reads CASSLSQRNTEAFF. As DNA, the CDR3 is TGCGCCAGCTCTCTATCCCAGAGGAACACTGAAGCTTTCTTT.

The chain recombines TRBV20-1 with TRBJ2-5; D perhaps matches TRBD2 (6 bases). V was trimmed by 6 bases and J by 5 bases, leaving 10 bases between them. Germline assignment: CDR1 DFQATT and CDR2 SNEGSKA (reference sequence). The CDR3 has 11 amino acids. The CDR3 is CSARGSETQYF. CDR3 bases: TGCAGTGCCCGGGGGTCGGAGACCCAGTACTTC.